These T cell receptor beta chains were read from a single sample in a study of PD-1 blockade in classical Hodgkin lymphoma. Profiled with immunoSEQ multiplex PCR; TCRdb holds only in-frame clones, not every one. The data contain more than 75,000 clones, under 95% of them singletons. The specimen was peripheral blood mononuclear cells (PBMCs), collected before the fourth cycle of nivolumab. These receptors were taken from a human donor with classical Hodgkin lymphoma. CDR3s include the opening cysteine and the closing phenylalanine or tryptophan. A D gene is named only where the DNA matches it firmly.

cdr3_aa cdr3_nt j_call v_call cdr3_length d_call
CASRHRGEQYF TGTGCCAGCAGGCATCGGGGCGAGCAGTACTTC TRBJ2-7 TRBV28 11 .
CASRLQGDWETQYF TGTGCCAGCCGCCTGCAGGGGGATTGGGAGACCCAGTACTTC TRBJ2-5 TRBV2 14 TRBD1
CASSLGRAISYEQYF TGTGCCAGCAGCTTAGGCAGGGCAATATCCTACGAGCAGTACTTC TRBJ2-7 TRBV11-2 15 .
CASSLLAGVNEQFF TGTGCCAGCAGCTTACTAGCGGGAGTCAATGAGCAGTTCTTC TRBJ2-1 TRBV7-6 14 TRBD2
CAWSGTTWSNYGYTF TGTGCCTGGAGCGGGACTACGTGGTCCAACTATGGCTACACCTTC TRBJ1-2 TRBV30 15 .
CASSAPDRGSYGYTF TGTGCCAGCAGCGCTCCGGACAGGGGATCATATGGCTACACCTTC TRBJ1-2 TRBV9 15 TRBD1
CASSLWGGAEQFF TGTGCCAGCAGCTTATGGGGGGGAGCGGAGCAGTTCTTC TRBJ2-1 TRBV11-2 13 TRBD2
CASFGFGGLTDTQYF TGCGCCAGCTTTGGGTTTGGCGGACTCACAGATACGCAGTATTTT TRBJ2-3 TRBV4-1 15 .
CASRKTTNEKLFF TGTGCCAGCAGAAAGACAACTAATGAAAAACTGTTTTTT TRBJ1-4 TRBV27 13 .
CASSFYSGNTIYF TGTGCCAGCAGTTTCTACTCTGGAAACACCATATATTTT TRBJ1-3 TRBV28 13 .
CASGEGREQYF TGTGCCAGCGGGGAGGGCAGGGAGCAGTACTTC TRBJ2-7 TRBV7-9 11 TRBD2
CASSLIPGLLYNEQFF TGCGCCAGCAGCTTGATACCGGGACTACTTTACAATGAGCAGTTCTTC TRBJ2-1 TRBV5-1 16 TRBD2